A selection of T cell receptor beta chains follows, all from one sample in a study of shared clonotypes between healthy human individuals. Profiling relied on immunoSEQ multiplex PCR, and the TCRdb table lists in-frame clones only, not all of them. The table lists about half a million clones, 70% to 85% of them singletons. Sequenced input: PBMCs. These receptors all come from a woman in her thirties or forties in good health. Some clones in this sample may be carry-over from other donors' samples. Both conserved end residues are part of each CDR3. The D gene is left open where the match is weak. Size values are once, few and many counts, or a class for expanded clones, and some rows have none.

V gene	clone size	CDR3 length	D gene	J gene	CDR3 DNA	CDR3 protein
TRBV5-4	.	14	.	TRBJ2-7	TGTGCCAGCAGCTTGGGCGCTTACTCCTACGAGCAGTACTTC	CASSLGAYSYEQYF
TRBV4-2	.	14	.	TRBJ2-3	TGTGCCAGCAGCCCAGCCTCGGGCACAGATACGCAGTATTTT	CASSPASGTDTQYF
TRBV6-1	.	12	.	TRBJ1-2	TGTGCCAGCAACCCAGAGGAGGGAGGCTACACCTTC	CASNPEEGGYTF
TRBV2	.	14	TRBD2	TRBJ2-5	TGTGCCAGCACCCAGGGAGGGAGCGGTGGGACCCAGTACTTC	CASTQGGSGGTQYF
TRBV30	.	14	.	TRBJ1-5	TGTGCCTGGAGTGTGGGACTGTTTGACCAGCCCCAGCATTTT	CAWSVGLFDQPQHF
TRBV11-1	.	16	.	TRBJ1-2	TGTGCCAGCAGCCCGGCGGGGGCAGGGTCATGGTATGGCTACACCTTC	CASSPAGAGSWYGYTF
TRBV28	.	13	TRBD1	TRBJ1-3	TGTGCCAGCAGTGGACAGGACGTTGACACCATATATTTT	CASSGQDVDTIYF
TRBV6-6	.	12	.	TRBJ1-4	TGTGCCAGCAGATCGGACTTCGATAAACTGTTTTTT	CASRSDFDKLFF
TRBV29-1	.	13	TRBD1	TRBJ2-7	TGCAGCGTTTCACAGGGGACGGCCTACGAGCAGTACTTC	CSVSQGTAYEQYF
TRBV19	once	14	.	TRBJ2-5	TGTGCCAGTAGTAGGCAGGGGAGCCAAGAGACCCAGTACTTC	CASSRQGSQETQYF
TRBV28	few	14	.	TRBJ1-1	TGTGCCAGCAGTTTATCCGGCCATTGGACTGAAGCTTTCTTT	CASSLSGHWTEAFF
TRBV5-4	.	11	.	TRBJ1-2	TGTGCCAGCAGCGGGAACTATGGCTACACCTTC	CASSGNYGYTF
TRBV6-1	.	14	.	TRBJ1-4	TGTGCCAGCAGTGTCCACAGGGCTAGTGAAAAACTGTTTTTT	CASSVHRASEKLFF
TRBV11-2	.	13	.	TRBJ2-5	TGTGCCAGCAGCTTTGGGTCCCAAGAGACCCAGTACTTC	CASSFGSQETQYF
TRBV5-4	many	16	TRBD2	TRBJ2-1	TGTGCCAGCAGCTTGGTTGCGGGAGGCCCCTACAATGAGCAGTTCTTC	CASSLVAGGPYNEQFF
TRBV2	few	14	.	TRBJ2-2	TGTGCCAGCAGGGTGTCCCGTTTTGACGGGGAGCTGTTTTTT	CASRVSRFDGELFF
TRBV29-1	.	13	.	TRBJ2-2	TGCAGCGCCGAGGAGTACGCGGGCGGGGAGCTGTTTTTT	CSAEEYAGGELFF
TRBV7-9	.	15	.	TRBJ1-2	TGTGCCAGCAGCTTACCAGCCCCCAATAACTATGGCTACACCTTC	CASSLPAPNNYGYTF
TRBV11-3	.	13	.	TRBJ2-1	TGTGCCAGCAGCGGAGAACGCCACAATGAGCAGTTCTTC	CASSGERHNEQFF
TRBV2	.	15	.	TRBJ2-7	TGTGCCAGCAGGGAGCCCAGGGAACCCGCCTACGAGCAGTACTTC	CASREPREPAYEQYF
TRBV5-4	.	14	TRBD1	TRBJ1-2	TGTGCCAGCAGCTCACGGACAGGGGAGGGTGGCTACACCTTC	CASSSRTGEGGYTF
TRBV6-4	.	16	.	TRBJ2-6	TGTGCCAGCAGTGCCACAGAGAGCTCTGGGGCCAACGTCCTGACTTTC	CASSATESSGANVLTF
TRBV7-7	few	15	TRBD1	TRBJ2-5	TGTGCCAGCAGCCCCCGGGACAGGGGATTGGAGACCCAGTACTTC	CASSPRDRGLETQYF
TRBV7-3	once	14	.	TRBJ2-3	TGTGCCAGCAGCAAACCGGGAATTGTGGATACGCAGTATTTT	CASSKPGIVDTQYF
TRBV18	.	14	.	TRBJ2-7	TGTGCCAGCTCACCGACGGGAGCCATATACGAGCAGTACTTC	CASSPTGAIYEQYF
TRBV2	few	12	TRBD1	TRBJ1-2	TGTGCCAGCACCAGGACAGGGGATGGCTACACCTTC	CASTRTGDGYTF
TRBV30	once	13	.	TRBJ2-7	TGTGCCTGGATGCGGGCAGGAGGCTACGAGCAGTACTTC	CAWMRAGGYEQYF
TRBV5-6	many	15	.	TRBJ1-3	TGTGCCAGCAGCTTCCTGGGAAGCTCTGGAAACACCATATATTTT	CASSFLGSSGNTIYF
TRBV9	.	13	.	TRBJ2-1	TGTGCCAGCAGCGTTGCCGGCCACAATGAGCAGTTCTTC	CASSVAGHNEQFF
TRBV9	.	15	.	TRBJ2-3	TGTGCCAGCAGCGTAGTAGGTGGTTATACAGATACGCAGTATTTT	CASSVVGGYTDTQYF
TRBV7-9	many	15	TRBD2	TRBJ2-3	TGTGCCAGCAGTGCGAGGGACTACCTCACAGATACGCAGTATTTT	CASSARDYLTDTQYF
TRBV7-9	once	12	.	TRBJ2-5	TGTGCCAGCAGCTTAGTTGGGGAGACCCAGTACTTC	CASSLVGETQYF
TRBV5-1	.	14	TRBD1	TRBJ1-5	TGCGCCAGCAGCGTTGGGACAGATAATCAGCCCCAGCATTTT	CASSVGTDNQPQHF
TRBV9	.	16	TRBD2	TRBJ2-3	TGTGCCAGCAGCATTGGACTAGCGGGAGGGACAGATACGCAGTATTTT	CASSIGLAGGTDTQYF
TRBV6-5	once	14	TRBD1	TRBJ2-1	TGTGCCAGCAGTGACAGGACAGGTTACAATGAGCAGTTCTTC	CASSDRTGYNEQFF
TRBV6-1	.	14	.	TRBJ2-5	TGTGCCAGCAGTGACCCCGACCCCGAGGGGACCCAGTACTTC	CASSDPDPEGTQYF
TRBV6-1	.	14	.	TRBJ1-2	TGTGCCAGCAGTGAAGAGACATTAGTCTATGGCTACACCTTC	CASSEETLVYGYTF
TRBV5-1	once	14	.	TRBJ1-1	TGCGCCAGCAGCTTGGGACCGCGAGGCACTGAAGCTTTCTTT	CASSLGPRGTEAFF
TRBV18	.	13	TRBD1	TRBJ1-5	TGTGCCAGCACGGACAGGGGCGGGCAGCCCCAGCATTTT	CASTDRGGQPQHF
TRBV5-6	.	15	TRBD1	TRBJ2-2	TGTGCCAGCAGCTTTTGGGACAGGAACACCGGGGAGCTGTTTTTT	CASSFWDRNTGELFF
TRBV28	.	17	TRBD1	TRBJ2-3	TGTGCCAGCAGCCCCGGACAGGGGCGAGGGGGCACAGATACGCAGTATTTT	CASSPGQGRGGTDTQYF
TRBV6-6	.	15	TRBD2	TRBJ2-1	TGTGCCAGCAGACCCACTAGCGGGGCCTCCAATGAGCAGTTCTTC	CASRPTSGASNEQFF
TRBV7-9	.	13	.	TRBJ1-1	TGTGCCAGCAGTCTACAGGAGAACACTGAAGCTTTCTTT	CASSLQENTEAFF
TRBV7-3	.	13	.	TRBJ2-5	.	CASSFGNGETQYF
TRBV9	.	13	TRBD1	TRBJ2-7	TGTGCCAGCAGCGACGCAGGGGGCGTTGAGCAGTACTTC	CASSDAGGVEQYF
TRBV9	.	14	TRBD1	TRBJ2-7	TGTGCCAGCAGCGGGGGACAGGGCTACTACGAGCAGTACTTC	CASSGGQGYYEQYF
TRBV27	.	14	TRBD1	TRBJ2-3	TGTGCCAGCAGTTACAGCCGGGACAGTTTTACGCAGTATTTT	CASSYSRDSFTQYF
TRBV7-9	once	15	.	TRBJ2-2	TGTGCCAGCAGCTTAGGCAAAGGGGGGCACGGGGAGCTGTTTTTT	CASSLGKGGHGELFF
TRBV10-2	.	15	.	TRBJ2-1	TGCGCCAGCAGTGAAGTAGGACTTTCCTACAATGAGCAGTTCTTC	CASSEVGLSYNEQFF
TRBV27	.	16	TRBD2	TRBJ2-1	TGTGCCAGCAGAATAGCGGGAGCTGGGCCCTACAATGAGCAGTTCTTC	CASRIAGAGPYNEQFF
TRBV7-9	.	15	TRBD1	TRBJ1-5	TGTGCCAGCAGCCCGACAGGGTCCCAGAATCAGCCCCAGCATTTT	CASSPTGSQNQPQHF
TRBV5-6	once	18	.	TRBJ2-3	TGTGCCAGCAGCCCCTTCGGGTGGGGCCCAGGGTCCACAGATACGCAGTATTTT	CASSPFGWGPGSTDTQYF
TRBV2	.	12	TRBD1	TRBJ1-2	TGTGCCAGCAGTGATTACAGGGGTGGCTACACCTTC	CASSDYRGGYTF
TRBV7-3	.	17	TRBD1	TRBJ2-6	TGTGCCAGCAGCTCCGGGACAGGGTTAACTGGGGCCAACGTCCTGACTTTC	CASSSGTGLTGANVLTF
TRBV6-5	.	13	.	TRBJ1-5	TGTGCCACCGCGGCGTCCATCAATCAGCCCCAGCATTTT	CATAASINQPQHF
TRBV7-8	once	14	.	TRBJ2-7	TGTGCCAGCAGCTCTCAGGGGCCGTCCTACGAGCAGTACTTC	CASSSQGPSYEQYF
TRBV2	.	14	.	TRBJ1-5	TGTGCCAGCAGTGGCGGTCTTTCGTCTCAGCCCCAGCATTTT	CASSGGLSSQPQHF
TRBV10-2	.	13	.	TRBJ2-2	TGCGCCAGCAGTGGTGAATTCACCGGGGAGCTGTTTTTT	CASSGEFTGELFF
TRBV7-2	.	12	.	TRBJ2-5	TGTGCCAGCAGCTTAGATTTTGAGACCCAGTACTTC	CASSLDFETQYF
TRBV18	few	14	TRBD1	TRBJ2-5	TGTGCCAGCTCACCATGGGACAGTGTGTCGGAGCAGTACTTC	CASSPWDSVSEQYF